This T cell receptor (beta chain) was identified in a study of brain metastases from non-small cell lung cancer. Study results and limitations: TCR repertoires overlapped largely between brain metastases and matched primaries. Compared with their matched primary tumors, about 64% of brain metastases showed expanded T-cell clones.

The CDR3 totals 16 residues. Germline V gene lookup returns CDR1 MGHRA and CDR2 YSYEKL. V was shortened by 1 base and J by 3 bases, with 15 bases between the two germline ends. In its sample, this clone was seen a few times. Its antigen is undetermined. Other nucleotide sequences in the sample specify the same CDR3. TCRdb's copy holds only in-frame clones and misses some; the assay was immunoSEQ multiplex PCR. Altogether around 2,000 clones are present, roughly 86% being singletons, with the ten largest covering about 5%. This receptor was identified in a donor aged 40 or over with non-small cell lung cancer. The sample taken for sequencing was primary lung tumor tissue. The rearrangement uses TRBV4-1 and TRBJ1-1; D unresolved. CDR3 sequence reads: CASSQVPGYLDTEAFF. The CDR3 nucleotides read TGCGCCAGCAGCCAAGTCCCGGGGTACCTGGACACTGAAGCTTTCTTT.